This T cell receptor beta chain was obtained from a study of T cell responses to AZD1222 COVID-19 vaccine. A note on this clone: Its antigen is currently unknown.

TCRdb's copy holds only in-frame clones and misses some; the assay was immunoSEQ multiplex PCR. The sample holds approximately 120,000 clones, roughly 92% seen once. The V segment lost 1 base and the J segment 6 bases; nucleotides outside the gene matches: 11. The CDR3 is 17 residues long. Germline V CDR1 and CDR2: LGHNA, YSLEER. General study findings and limits: Clonal diversity was possibly underestimated, and the donors were mostly white British, with more females. Increases in Spike-specific TCR breadth and depth were seen after two AZD1222 doses.

The chain has TRBV4-3 and TRBJ1-1; 10 bases agree with TRBD1. The sequenced sample was peripheral blood, obtained on day 0 of AZD1222 vaccination. This sequence was found in an adult in good health. CDR3 bases: TGCGCCAGCAGCCAAGTGTCCGGGACAGGGGTTTTATCTGAAGCTTTCTTT. This sequence encodes CASSQVSGTGVLSEAFF.